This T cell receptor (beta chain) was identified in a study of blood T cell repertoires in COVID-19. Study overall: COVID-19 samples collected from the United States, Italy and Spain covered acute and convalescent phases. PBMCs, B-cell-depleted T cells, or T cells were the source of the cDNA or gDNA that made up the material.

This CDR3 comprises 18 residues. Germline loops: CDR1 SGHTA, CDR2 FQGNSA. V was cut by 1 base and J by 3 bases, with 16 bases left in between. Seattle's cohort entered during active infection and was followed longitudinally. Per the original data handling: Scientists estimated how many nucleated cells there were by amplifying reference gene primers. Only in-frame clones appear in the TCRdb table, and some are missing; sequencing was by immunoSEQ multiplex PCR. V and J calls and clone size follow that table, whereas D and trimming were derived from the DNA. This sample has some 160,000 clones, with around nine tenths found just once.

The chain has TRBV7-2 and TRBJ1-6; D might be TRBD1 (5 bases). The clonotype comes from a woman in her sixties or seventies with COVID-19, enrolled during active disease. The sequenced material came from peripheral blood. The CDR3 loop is CASSLEGLGRVYNSPLHF. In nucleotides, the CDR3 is TGTGCCAGCAGCTTAGAGGGGCTAGGGCGAGTCTATAATTCACCCCTCCACTTT. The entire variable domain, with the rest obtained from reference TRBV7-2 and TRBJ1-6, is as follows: GAGVSQSPSNKVTEKGKDVELRCDPISGHTALYWYRQSLGQGLEFLIYFQGNSAPDKSGLPSDRFSAERTGGSVSTLTIQRTQQEDSAVYLCASSLEGLGRVYNSPLHFGNGTRLTVT.